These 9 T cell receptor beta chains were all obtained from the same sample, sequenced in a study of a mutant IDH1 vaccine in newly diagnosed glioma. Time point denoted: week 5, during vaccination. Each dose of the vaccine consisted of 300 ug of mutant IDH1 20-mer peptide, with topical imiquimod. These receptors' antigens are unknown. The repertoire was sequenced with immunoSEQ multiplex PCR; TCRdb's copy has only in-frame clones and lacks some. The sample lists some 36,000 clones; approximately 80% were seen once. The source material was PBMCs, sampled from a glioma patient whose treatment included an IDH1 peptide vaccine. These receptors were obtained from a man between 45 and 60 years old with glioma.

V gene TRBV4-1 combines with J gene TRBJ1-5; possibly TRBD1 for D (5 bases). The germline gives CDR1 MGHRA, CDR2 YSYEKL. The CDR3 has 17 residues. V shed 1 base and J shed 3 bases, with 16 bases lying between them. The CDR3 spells CASSQGTGRGFNQPQHF. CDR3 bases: TGCGCCAGCAGCCAAGGGACGGGTAGGGGCTTCAATCAGCCCCAGCATTTT.

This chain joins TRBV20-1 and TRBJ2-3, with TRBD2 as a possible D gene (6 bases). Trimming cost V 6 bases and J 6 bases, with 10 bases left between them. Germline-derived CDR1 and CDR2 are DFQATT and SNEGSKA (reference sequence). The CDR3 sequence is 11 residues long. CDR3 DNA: TGCAGTGCAGGAGGGGATGATACGCAGTATTTT. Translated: CSAGGDDTQYF.

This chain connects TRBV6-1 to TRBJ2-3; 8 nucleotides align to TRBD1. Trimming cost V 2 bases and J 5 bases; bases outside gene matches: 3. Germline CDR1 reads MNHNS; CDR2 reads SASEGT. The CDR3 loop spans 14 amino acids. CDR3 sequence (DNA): TGTGCCAGCAGTGAAACAGGGGGGAGAGATACGCAGTATTTT. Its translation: CASSETGGRDTQYF.

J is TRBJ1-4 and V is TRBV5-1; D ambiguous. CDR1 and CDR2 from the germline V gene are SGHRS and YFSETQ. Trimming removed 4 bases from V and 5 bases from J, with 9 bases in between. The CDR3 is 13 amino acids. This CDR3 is CASSPGQNEKLFF. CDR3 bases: TGCGCCAGCAGCCCGGGCCAAAATGAAAAACTGTTTTTT.

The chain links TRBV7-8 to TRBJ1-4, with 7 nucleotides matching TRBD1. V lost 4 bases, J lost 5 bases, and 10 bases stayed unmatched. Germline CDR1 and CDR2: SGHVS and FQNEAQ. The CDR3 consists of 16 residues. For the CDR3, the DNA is TGTGCCAGCAGCTCCCGTAGGGACAGCCTGAATGAAAAACTGTTTTTT. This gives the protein CASSSRRDSLNEKLFF.

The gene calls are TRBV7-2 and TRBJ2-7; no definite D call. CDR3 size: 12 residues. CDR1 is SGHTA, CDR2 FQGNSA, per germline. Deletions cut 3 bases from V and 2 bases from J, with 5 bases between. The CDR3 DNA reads TGTGCCAGCAGCTTGACGGCCTACGAGCAGTACTTC. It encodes CASSLTAYEQYF. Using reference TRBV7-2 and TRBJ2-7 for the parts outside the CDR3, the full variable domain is GAGVSQSPSNKVTEKGKDVELRCDPISGHTALYWYRQSLGQGLEFLIYFQGNSAPDKSGLPSDRFSAERTGGSVSTLTIQRTQQEDSAVYLCASSLTAYEQYFGPGTRLTVT.

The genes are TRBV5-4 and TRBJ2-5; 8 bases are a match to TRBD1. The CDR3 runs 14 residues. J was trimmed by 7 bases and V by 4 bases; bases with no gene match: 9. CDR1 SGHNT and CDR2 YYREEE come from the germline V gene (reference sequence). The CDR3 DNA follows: TGTGCCAGCAGCCCCACAGGGGGGCGCGGGACCCAGTACTTC. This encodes CASSPTGGRGTQYF. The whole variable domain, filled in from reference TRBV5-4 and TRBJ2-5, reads ETGVTQSPTHLIKTRGQQVTLRCSSQSGHNTVSWYQQALGQGPQFIFQYYREEENGRGNFPPRFSGLQFPNYSSELNVNALELDDSALYLCASSPTGGRGTQYFGPGTRLLVL.

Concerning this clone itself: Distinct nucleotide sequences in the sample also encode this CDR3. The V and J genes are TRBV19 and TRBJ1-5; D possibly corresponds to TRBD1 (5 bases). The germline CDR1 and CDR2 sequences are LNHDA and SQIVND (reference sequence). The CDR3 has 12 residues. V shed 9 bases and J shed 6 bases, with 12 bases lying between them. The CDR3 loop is CASSGIGQPQHF. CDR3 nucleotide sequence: TGTGCCAGCTCAGGGATCGGTCAGCCCCAGCATTTT.

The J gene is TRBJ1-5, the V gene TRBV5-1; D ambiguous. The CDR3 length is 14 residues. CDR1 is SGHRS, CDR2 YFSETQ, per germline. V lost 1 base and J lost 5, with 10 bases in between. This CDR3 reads CASSLNGHHQPQHF. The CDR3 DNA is TGCGCCAGCAGCTTGAACGGGCACCATCAGCCCCAGCATTTT.